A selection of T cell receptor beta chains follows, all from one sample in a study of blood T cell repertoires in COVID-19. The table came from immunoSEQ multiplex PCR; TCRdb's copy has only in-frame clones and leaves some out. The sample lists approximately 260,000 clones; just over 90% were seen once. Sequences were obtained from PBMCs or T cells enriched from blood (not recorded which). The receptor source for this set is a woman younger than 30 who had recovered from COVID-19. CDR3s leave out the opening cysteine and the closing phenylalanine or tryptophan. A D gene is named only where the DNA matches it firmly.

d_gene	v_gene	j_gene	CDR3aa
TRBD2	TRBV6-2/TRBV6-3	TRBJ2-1	ASSPLGGGAYEQF
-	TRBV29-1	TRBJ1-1	SFQAGEALLAF
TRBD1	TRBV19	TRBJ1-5	ASSGTGGQPQH
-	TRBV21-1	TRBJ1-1	ASSPSVQVNTEAF
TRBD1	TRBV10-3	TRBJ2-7	AIRPDRVVKQY
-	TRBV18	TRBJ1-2	ASSFRDYGYT
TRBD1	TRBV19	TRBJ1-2	ASSTLQGAGYGYT
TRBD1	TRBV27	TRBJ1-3	ASSRQGGGNTIY
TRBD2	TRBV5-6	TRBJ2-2	ASRSGENTGELF
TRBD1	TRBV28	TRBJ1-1	ASRLLQGKGEAF
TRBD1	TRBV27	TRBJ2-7	ASSGDRIAYEQY
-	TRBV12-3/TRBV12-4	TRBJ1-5	ASSLPGEEPQH
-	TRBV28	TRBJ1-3	ASSFGGSSGNTIY
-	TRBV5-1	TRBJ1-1	ASSFFSSTEAF
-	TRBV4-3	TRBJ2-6	ASSQDAVSGANVLT
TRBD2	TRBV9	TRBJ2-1	ASSVVGREWDNEQF
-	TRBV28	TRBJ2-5	ASTTPRAGQETQY
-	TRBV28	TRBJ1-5	ASSSAEPQH
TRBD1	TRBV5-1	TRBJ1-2	ASKLRTGSGYT
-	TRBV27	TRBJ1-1	ASSKGQMNTEAF
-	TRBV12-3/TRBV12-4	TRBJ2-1	ASSATRNEQF
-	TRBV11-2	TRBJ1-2	ASSFAGYYGYT
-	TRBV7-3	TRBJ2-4	ASSLTGSENIQY
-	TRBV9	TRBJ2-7	ASSGGSSGLWEQY
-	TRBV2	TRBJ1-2	ASKTGGNYGYT
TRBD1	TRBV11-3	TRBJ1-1	ASSWTGSTTEAF
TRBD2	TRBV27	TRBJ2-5	ASSLSLAGGGETQY
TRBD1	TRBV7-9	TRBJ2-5	ASSGQVQETQY
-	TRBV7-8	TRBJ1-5	ASSSRSRSNQPQH
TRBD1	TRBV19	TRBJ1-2	ASSVRDRGSGYT
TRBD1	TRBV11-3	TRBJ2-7	ASSSTGINYEQY
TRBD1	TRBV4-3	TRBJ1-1	ASSQGYRGTHTEAF
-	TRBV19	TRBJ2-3	ASSIQAASSTDTQY
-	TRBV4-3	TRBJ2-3	ASSQERGDTQY
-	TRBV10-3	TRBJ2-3	AISEPGTDTQY
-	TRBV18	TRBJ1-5	ASSQGYDQPQH
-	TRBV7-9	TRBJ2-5	ASSLLSGGSETQY
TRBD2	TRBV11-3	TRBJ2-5	ASSRSGRALGGETQY
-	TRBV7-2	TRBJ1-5	ASSLRDSNQPQH
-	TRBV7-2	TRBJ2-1	ASSSSRDNNEQF
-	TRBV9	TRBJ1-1	ASSPPTGLEAF
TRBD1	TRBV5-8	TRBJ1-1	ASSPTGVRTEAF
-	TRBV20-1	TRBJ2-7	SASGPDSTYEQY
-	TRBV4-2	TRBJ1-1	ASSQETANTEAF
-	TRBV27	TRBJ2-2	ATHLGGELF
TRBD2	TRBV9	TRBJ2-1	ASSPGLGEFYEQF
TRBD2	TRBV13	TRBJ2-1	ASSSSGSGNNEQF